The clone carrying this T cell receptor (beta chain) has at least ten counts. CDR3 length: 14 amino acids. Germline CDR1 reads LGHNA; CDR2 reads YNFKEQ. The V gene lost 3 bases and the J gene lost 5 bases, with 11 bases spanning the gap. The data belong to a study of shared clonotypes between healthy human individuals. Some clones are missing from TCRdb's copy, which holds only in-frame ones; the method was immunoSEQ multiplex PCR. This sample has about 490,000 clones, with approximately 80% found just once. This receptor was identified in a woman in her thirties or forties in good health. Some clones in this sample may be carry-over from other donors' samples. The chain uses TRBV4-2 and TRBJ2-1; D ambiguous. The sequenced material came from PBMCs. Here the CDR3 reads CASSHNLEDNEQFF. CDR3 sequence (DNA): TGTGCCAGCAGCCATAATCTAGAGGACAATGAGCAGTTCTTC.